This TCR beta chain was captured by sequencing in a study of cytomegalovirus exposure and HLA in healthy donors. Germline V gives CDR1 SGDLS, CDR2 YYNGEE. Unmatched junction bases numbered 9, after V lost 4 bases and J lost 7 bases. CDR3 length: 16 amino acids. The PCR made use of 60 Vbeta and 13 Jbeta primers. Per the original data handling: About 11 million of the 60 million to 90 million unique TCR beta chains counted in a later analysis were shared. The data were produced by immunoSEQ multiplex PCR, yet TCRdb's version contains in-frame clones alone and is incomplete. That table gives V, J and clone size, and the DNA gave D and trimming. This table holds about 130,000 clones, roughly 74% found once.

The sequence derives from a man aged 35 to 55 in good health and CMV-seropositive. Material for sequencing was PBMCs. The chain carries TRBV9 and TRBJ2-1; 12 bases fit TRBD1. Written as DNA, the CDR3 is TGTGCCAGCAGCTTAAAGGGACAGGGGGCGGGAAATGAGCAGTTCTTC. Translation: CASSLKGQGAGNEQFF.